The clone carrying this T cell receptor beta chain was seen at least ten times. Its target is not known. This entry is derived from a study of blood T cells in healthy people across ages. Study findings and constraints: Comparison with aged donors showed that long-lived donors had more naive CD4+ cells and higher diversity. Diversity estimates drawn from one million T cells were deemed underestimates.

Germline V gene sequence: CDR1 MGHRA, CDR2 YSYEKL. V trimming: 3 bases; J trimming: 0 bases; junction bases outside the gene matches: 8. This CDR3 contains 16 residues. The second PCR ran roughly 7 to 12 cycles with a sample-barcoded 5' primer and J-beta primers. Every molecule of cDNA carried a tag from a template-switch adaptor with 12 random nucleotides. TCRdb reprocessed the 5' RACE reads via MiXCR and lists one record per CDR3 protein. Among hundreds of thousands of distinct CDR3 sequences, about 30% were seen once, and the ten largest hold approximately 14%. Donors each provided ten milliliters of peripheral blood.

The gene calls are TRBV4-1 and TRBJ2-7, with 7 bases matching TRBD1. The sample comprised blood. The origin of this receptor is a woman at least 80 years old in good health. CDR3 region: CASSQRTGRYSYEQYF. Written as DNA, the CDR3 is TGCGCCAGCAGCCAGCGGACAGGACGGTACTCCTACGAGCAGTACTTC.